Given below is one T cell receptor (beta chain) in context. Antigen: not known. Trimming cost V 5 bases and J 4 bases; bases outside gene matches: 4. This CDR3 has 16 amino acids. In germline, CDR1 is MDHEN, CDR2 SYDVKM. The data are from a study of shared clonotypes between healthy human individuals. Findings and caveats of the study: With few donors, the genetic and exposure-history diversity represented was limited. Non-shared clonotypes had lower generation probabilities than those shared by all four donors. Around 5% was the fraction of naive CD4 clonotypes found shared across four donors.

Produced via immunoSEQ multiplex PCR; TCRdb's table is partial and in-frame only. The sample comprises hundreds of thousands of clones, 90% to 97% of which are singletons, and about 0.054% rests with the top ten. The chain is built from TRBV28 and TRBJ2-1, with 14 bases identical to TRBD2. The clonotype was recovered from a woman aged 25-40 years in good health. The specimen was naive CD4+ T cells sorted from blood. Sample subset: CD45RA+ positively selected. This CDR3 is CASSTRLAGGYNEQFF. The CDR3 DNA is TGTGCCAGCAGTACCCGACTAGCGGGAGGGTACAATGAGCAGTTCTTC.